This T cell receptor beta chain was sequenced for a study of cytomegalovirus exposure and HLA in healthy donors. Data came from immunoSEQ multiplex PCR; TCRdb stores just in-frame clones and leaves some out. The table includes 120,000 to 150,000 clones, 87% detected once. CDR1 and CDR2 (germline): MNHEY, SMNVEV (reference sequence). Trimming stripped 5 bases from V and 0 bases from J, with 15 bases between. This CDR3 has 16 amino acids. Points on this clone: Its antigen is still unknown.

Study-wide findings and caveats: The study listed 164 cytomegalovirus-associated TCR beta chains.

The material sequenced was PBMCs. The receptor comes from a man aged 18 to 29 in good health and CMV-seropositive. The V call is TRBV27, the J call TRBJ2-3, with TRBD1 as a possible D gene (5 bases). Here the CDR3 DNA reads TGTGCCAGCAGTCCCGGCGACAGTGGCAGCACAGATACGCAGTATTTT. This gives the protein CASSPGDSGSTDTQYF.